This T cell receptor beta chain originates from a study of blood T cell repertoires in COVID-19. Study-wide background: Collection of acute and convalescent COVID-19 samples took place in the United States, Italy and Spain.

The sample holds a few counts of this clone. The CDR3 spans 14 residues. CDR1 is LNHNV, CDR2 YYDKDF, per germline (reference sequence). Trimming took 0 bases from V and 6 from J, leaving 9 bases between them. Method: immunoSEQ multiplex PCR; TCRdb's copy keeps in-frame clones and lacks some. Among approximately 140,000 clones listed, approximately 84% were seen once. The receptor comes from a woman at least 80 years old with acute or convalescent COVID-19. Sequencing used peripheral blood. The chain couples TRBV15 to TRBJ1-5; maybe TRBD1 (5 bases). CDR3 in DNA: TGTGCCACCAGCAGAGAGGGGGGTTTTCAGCCCCAGCATTTT. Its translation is CATSREGGFQPQHF.